This T cell receptor beta chain was identified in a study of cytomegalovirus exposure and HLA in healthy donors (TCRdb year 2017). As for the study more broadly: In an earlier analysis of approximately 500 of the donors, 276 Gb of sequence data and approximately 100 million unique TCR beta sequences from 180 million or so T cells were reported. An early release covering roughly 640 HLA-typed donors comprised about 320 gigabases of sequencing data and around 80 million unique TCR sequences. The genetic ancestry cluster associated with self-reported Caucasian donors included 65% to 90% of the 300 to 400 genotyped donors. The study aimed to test whether cataloging public T cell receptors could reveal signatures of past pathogen exposure. The study profiled the T cell repertoires of fewer than 850 subjects by immunosequencing and related them to cytomegalovirus serostatus. In addition to the first cohort of around 670 subjects, a separate validation cohort of 120 different subjects was used. The study combined high-throughput TCR immunosequencing, statistical association of individual TCRs with disease status, and machine learning to predict cytomegalovirus infection status. In a later analysis, previously published TCR beta repertoires from 670 or so donors were re-analyzed and high-resolution HLA genotyping was added so that TCR occurrence patterns could be studied. The later analysis used no new phenotypic data to find candidate immune exposures, relying instead on TCR beta sequences and their occurrence across donors. An earlier analysis of approximately 500 of the donors applied high-throughput TCR beta sequencing to assess whether each TCR beta V gene segment acted as functional or pseudogenic. Alongside the repertoire data, information on donor age, sex, ethnicity and CMV serostatus was compiled. A later genetic analysis used genome-wide SNP genotypes for about three fifths of the 666 donors, treating that subset as a discovery cohort. Every discovery cohort repertoire had been produced on one sequencing platform. HLA typing included class I and class II loci at four-digit resolution. Typing coverage differed by locus: A, B, C, DRB1 and DQB1 were typed in roughly 620-640 donors, DQA1 in 522, DPA1 in around 580, and DPB1 in just under 480. Roughly five DR-DQ haplotypes were handled as single units for association and clustering, since linkage in the cohort was strong. Across about 370 genotyped donors of the cohort, an average of roughly 200,000 unique TCR beta nucleotide sequences per donor were sequenced, and around 20% of those sequences were non-productive.

Remarks on this clone: Its antigen has not been determined.

The V end gives up 0 bases and the J end 7 bases, leaving 7 bases in the junction not matched to a gene. From cysteine to phenylalanine, the CDR3 is 15 amino acids long. The DNA shown is the 45-base CDR3, in frame from base 1. The germline V gene supplies CDR1 SGDLS and CDR2 YYNGEE. Summary of the overall study and its limitations: The classifier was reported to diagnose cytomegalovirus status with high specificity and sensitivity in both the original cohort and the validation cohort. A later analysis reported that several top co-occurrence clusters appeared linked to parvovirus B19, influenza, CMV and Epstein-Barr virus. Specific HLA alleles were associated with 15,000 to 20,000 TCR beta sequences at a false discovery rate of 0.05 in a later analysis. A further reported finding was that TCR beta sequences accurately predicted the HLA-A and HLA-B alleles for most subjects in the first cohort. The study listed 170 or so TCR beta chains as associated with cytomegalovirus. An association between a missense DCLRE1C variant and V-gene and J-gene trimming of TCR beta chains was found in a later genetic analysis and replicated in an independent cohort. The only immune exposure information available for the cohort was CMV serostatus. In a later analysis, most CMV-associated TCR beta chains were found to appear HLA-restricted, with HLA associations seemingly driven largely by CMV exposure. In a later analysis, the rate of TCR association differed among HLA loci, with DRB1 alleles having the most associated TCRs and HLA-C alleles having the fewest. The authors suggested that the approach could potentially be generalized to other disease states and immunological phenotypes. Compared with equally common non-associated chains, HLA-associated TCR beta chains in a later analysis were more clonally expanded and had lower generation probabilities. Three of the identified cytomegalovirus-associated TCR beta chains were confirmed in vitro to be specific for cytomegalovirus antigens. Because HLA typing was missing for some donors at each locus, association tests included only the typed subset. A later genetic analysis reported fewer N-insertions in productive TCRs among donors in an Asian-associated ancestry cluster than the approximately 700-donor mean. The sequencing pipeline was judged likely to have produced a cluster of highly shared sequence variants as a technical artifact. Only TCR beta chains were sequenced in this cohort, and the absence of alpha or paired-chain data limited detectable features. Approximately 16 rarely observed V segments, including chromosome 9 orphons, were excluded from the earlier analysis of a few hundred of the donors because counts were too low. The 87-base-pair reads could not distinguish some IMGT-functional V segments, including TRBV6-2 and TRBV6-3, so those segments were excluded. Assigning TCR associations to individual alleles was difficult when HLA alleles, especially DR and DQ, strongly co-occurred. In an earlier analysis of approximately 600 of the donors, most TCR beta V segments were observed in productive rearrangements about 87% or about 30% of the time, broadly matching IMGT annotations. Most TCR sequences were seen in very few donors, while some public TCRs were found in many individuals. Correlated functional status among segregating V segments might reflect linkage disequilibrium, but an unknown experimental factor could not be ruled out. Sequencing depth was assumed to be roughly uniform across donors in the presence/absence analyses, though that assumption may not hold.

In total, roughly 670 healthy bone marrow donors made up the cohort. All cohort members were sampled while nominally healthy, although unrecorded immune exposures were likely present. The donor was CMV seronegative and was included in the group of around 320 seronegative cohort members. Each donor provided a peripheral blood sample, and peripheral blood mononuclear cells were used for TCR beta sequencing. Genomic DNA was extracted from the blood cell samples with the Qiagen DNeasy Blood Extraction Kit. The method behind the library was the immunoSEQ multiplex PCR assay. A mixture of 60 forward primers for TCR Vbeta segments and 13 reverse primers for TCR Jbeta segments was used in the multiplex PCR. The CDR3 region of rearranged TCR beta genes was amplified from genomic DNA with a multiplex PCR assay. The amplified TCR beta libraries were sequenced on the Illumina HiSeq System as 87-base-pair reads. Under the source paper's analysis protocol: A later analysis tallied some 79 million unique TCR beta chains across the 610 or so repertoires, and approximately 11 million of those chains were shared by two or more donors. Raw reads were error-corrected and collapsed into unique sequences by a nearest-neighbor algorithm in which closely related sequences were merged to remove PCR and sequencing errors. V, D and J gene segments were assigned by aligning CDR3 sequences to IMGT reference sequences. For a sequence to be retained, a match of at least six nucleotides to both a V gene segment and a J gene segment was required. A rearrangement was called productive if the CDR3 had no stop codons and remained in frame with V and J, and every other rearrangement was called non-productive. Following IMGT convention, CDR3 was defined as the stretch from the second conserved V-encoded cysteine to the conserved J-encoded phenylalanine. In an earlier analysis of around 540 of the donors, sequences lacking an unambiguous match to a single V gene segment were excluded. In an earlier analysis of a few hundred of the donors, a V segment was called functional when productive rearrangements were above 56.7%, and segregating when the standard deviation between donors exceeded 5%. A statistical classification framework was built for diagnosing cytomegalovirus status from the catalog of TCR beta chain sequences. V and J gene assignment, in a later analysis, came from comparing TCR nucleotide sequences with IMGT/GENE-DB human TR gene sequences. In a later analysis, CDR3 sequences and most-parsimonious VDJ recombination scenarios were assigned using the TCRdist pipeline. A later analysis defined each TCR beta chain by its CDR3 amino acid sequence plus V-gene family, and excluded reads lacking a unique V-gene family. As a way to deal with suspected cross-contamination and a sequencing artifact, a later analysis dropped 450 to 600 nucleotide sequences that were highly shared and had low generation probability. A later analysis calculated a clonal expansion index for each public chain from normalized within-repertoire ranks of inferred template counts. In a later analysis, generation probabilities were computed with a VDJ recombination model fitted to out-of-frame rearrangements, and the resulting probabilities were checked against IGoR. In a later analysis, TCR-TCR, TCR-HLA and TCR-CMV co-occurrence was scored with hypergeometric tests, and a repertoire-size bias correction was applied to TCR pairs. In a later analysis, false discovery rates were estimated by permuting HLA or CMV assignments 20 times. A later analysis grouped co-occurring TCRs with DBSCAN, adding TCRdist sequence similarity when clustering within HLA-allele-positive subsets. Co-occurrence clustering excluded repertoires with fewer than 30,000 or more than 120,000 public chains, plus five with anomalous nucleotide sharing. TCRdb mirrors the immuneACCESS table, restricted to in-frame sequences. Some clones are absent from its copies; in checked studies, under half trace to an unresolved V gene, and the reason for the others is unknown. V and J calls and clone size are those listed in that table; D and trimming were worked out from the DNA. The sample table gives some 110,000 clones. The ten largest clones take up roughly 1% of the sample.

The sample was PBMCs. The origin of this receptor is a man aged 18 to 30 in good health and CMV-seronegative. The chain joins TRBV9 to TRBJ1-1; 9 of the junction bases match TRBD1. The CDR3 protein: CASSVAPGTGSEAFF. The DNA is as follows: TGTGCCAGCAGCGTAGCACCCGGGACAGGGAGTGAAGCTTTCTTT.